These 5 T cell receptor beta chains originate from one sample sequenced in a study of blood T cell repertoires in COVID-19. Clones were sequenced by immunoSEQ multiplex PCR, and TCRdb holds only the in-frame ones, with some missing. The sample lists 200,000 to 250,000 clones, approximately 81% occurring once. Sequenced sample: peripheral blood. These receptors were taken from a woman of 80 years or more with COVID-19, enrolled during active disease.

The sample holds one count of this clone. In DNA form, the CDR3 reads TGTGCCAGCAGTTACGGGACTAGCGGGGAGGTGCAGTACTTC. Protein sequence: CASSYGTSGEVQYF. The chain joins TRBV6-5 to TRBJ2-7; 13 bases line up with TRBD2. This CDR3 region has 14 residues. V was clipped by 2 bases and J by 9 bases; unmatched bases: 4. The germline CDR1 and CDR2 sequences are MNHEY and SVGAGI.

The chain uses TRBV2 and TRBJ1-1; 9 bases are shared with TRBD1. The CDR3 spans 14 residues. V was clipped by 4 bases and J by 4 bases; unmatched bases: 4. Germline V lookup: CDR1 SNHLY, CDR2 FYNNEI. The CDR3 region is CASSVQGAGTEAFF. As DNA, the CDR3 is TGTGCCAGCAGTGTACAGGGGGCGGGCACTGAAGCTTTCTTT. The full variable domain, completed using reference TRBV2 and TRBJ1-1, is EPEVTQTPSHQVTQMGQEVILRCVPISNHLYFYWYRQILGQKVEFLVSFYNNEISEKSEIFDDQFSVERPDGSNFTLKIRSTKLEDSAMYFCASSVQGAGTEAFFGQGTRLTVV.

The CDR3 region is CASSFGLALNNEQFF. CDR3 DNA: TGTGCCAGCAGTTTTGGACTAGCGTTAAACAATGAGCAGTTCTTC. This chain uses TRBV5-6 with TRBJ2-1; 9 bases are a match to TRBD2. The CDR3 covers 15 residues. Losses at the gene ends were 5 bases for V and 5 bases for J; bases not matched to a gene: 8. Germline CDR1 SGHDT, CDR2 YYEEEE.

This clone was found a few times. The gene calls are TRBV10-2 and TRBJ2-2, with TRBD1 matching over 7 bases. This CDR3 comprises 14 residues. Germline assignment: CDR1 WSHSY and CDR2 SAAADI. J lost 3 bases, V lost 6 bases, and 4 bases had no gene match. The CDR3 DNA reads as TGCGCCAGCAGGTCGGGACAGTACACCGGGGAGCTGTTTTTT. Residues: CASRSGQYTGELFF.

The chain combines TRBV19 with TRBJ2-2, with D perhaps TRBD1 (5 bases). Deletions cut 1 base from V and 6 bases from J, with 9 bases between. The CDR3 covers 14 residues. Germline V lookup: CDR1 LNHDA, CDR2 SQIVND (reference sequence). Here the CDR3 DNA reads TGTGCCAGTAGTATAGTAGTAGGGGCCGGGGAGCTGTTTTTT. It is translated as CASSIVVGAGELFF.